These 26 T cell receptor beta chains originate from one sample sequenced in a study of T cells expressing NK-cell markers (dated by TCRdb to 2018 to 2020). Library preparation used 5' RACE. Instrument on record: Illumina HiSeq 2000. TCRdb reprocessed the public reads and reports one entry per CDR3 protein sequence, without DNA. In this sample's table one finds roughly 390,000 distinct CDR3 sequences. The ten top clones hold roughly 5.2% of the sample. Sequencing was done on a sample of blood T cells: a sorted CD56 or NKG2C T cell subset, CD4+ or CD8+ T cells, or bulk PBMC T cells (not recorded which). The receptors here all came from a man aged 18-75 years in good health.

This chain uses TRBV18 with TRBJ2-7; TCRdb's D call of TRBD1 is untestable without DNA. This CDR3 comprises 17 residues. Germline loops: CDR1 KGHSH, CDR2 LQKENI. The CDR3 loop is CASSPQGGWTPSYEQYF.

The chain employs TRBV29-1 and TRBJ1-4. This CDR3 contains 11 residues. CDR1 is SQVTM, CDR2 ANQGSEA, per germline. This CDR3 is CSVGLDGKLFF.

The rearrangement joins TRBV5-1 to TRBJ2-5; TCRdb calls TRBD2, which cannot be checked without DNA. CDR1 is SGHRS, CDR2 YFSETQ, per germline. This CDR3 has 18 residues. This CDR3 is CASSPWRGLAQTHETQYF.

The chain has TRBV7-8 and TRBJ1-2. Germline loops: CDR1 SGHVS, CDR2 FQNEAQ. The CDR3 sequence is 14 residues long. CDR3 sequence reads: CASSISAGGAGYTF. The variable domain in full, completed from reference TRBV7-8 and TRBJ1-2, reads GAGVSQSPRYKVAKRGQDVALRCDPISGHVSLFWYQQALGQGPEFLTYFQNEAQLDKSGLPSDRFFAERPEGSVSTLKIQRTQQEDSAVYLCASSISAGGAGYTFGSGTRLTVV.

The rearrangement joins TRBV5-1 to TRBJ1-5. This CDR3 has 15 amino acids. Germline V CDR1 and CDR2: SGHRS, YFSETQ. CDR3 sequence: CASRISALSNQPQHF.

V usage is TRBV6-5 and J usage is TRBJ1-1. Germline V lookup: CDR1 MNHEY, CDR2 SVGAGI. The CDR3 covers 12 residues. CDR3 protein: CASKAVSTEAFF.

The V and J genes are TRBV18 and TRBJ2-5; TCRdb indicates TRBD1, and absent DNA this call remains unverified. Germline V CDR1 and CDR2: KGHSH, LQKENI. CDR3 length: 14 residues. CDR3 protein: CASSVSGVAETQYF.

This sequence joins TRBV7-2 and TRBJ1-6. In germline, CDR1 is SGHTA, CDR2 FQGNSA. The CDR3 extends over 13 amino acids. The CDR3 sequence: CASSDPKNSPLHF.

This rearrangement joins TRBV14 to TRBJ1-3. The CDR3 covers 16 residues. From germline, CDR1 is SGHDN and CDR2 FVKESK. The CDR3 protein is CASSQDFTFRGNTIYF.

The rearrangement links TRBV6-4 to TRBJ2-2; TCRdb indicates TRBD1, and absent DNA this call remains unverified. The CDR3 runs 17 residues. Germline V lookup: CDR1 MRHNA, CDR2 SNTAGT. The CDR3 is CASSDSSDRGGTGELFF.

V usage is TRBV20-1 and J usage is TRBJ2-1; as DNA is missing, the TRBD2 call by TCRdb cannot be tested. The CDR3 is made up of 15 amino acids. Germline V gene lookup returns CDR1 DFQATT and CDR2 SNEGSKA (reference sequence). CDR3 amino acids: CSATLRGDSYNEQFF.

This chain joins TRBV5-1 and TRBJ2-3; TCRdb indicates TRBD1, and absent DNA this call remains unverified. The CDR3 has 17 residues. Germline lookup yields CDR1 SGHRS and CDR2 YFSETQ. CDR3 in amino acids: CASSLASWAGEKDTQYF.

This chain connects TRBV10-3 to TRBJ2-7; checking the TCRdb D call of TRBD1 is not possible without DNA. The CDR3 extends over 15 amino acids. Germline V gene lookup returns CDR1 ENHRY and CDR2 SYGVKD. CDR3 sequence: CATDPTPTGTGEQYF.

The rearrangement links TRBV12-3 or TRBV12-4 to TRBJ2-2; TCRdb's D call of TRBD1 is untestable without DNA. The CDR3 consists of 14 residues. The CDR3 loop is CASSFRGDGGELFF.

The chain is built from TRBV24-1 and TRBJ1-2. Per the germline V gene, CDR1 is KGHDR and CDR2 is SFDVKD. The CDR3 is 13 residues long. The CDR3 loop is CATSYSENYGYTF.

CDR3 loop: CASSLGSSGGAREQFF. This chain links TRBV5-1 with TRBJ2-1; TCRdb's D call of TRBD2 is untestable without DNA. The CDR3 has 16 amino acids. Germline CDR1 is SGHRS and CDR2 is YFSETQ. The whole variable domain, filled in from reference TRBV5-1 and TRBJ2-1, reads KAGVTQTPRYLIKTRGQQVTLSCSPISGHRSVSWYQQTPGQGLQFLFEYFSETQRNKGNFPGRFSGRQFSNSRSEMNVSTLELGDSALYLCASSLGSSGGAREQFFGPGTRLTVL.

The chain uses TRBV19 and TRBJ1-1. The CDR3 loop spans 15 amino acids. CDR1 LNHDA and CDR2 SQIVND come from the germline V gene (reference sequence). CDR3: CASTEGNRMNTEAFF.

The CDR3 here is CSARLSGRAYGYTF. The rearrangement uses TRBV20-1 and TRBJ1-2. CDR1 is DFQATT, CDR2 SNEGSKA, per germline (reference sequence). The CDR3 totals 14 residues.

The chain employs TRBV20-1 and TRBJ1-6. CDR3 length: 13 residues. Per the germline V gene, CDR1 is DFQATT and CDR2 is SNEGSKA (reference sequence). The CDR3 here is CSASRSRNSPLHF.

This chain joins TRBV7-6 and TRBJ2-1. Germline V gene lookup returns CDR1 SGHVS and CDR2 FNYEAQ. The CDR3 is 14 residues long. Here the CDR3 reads CASSLAGAANEQFF. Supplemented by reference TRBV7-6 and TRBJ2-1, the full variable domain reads GAGVSQSPRYKVTKRGQDVALRCDPISGHVSLYWYRQALGQGPEFLTYFNYEAQQDKSGLPNDRFSAERPEGSISTLTIQRTEQRDSAMYRCASSLAGAANEQFFGPGTRLTVL.

The CDR3 loop reads CASSLEGRVNTEAFF. The chain couples TRBV7-9 to TRBJ1-1; as DNA is missing, the TRBD1 call by TCRdb cannot be tested. Germline V gene sequence: CDR1 SEHNR, CDR2 FQNEAQ (reference sequence). There are 15 residues in the CDR3.

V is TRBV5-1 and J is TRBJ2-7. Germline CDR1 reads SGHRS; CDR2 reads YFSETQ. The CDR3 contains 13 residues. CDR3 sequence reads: CASRATGAHEQYF.

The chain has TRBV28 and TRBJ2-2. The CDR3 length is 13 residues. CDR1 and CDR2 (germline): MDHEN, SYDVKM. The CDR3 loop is CASSFEAGRELFF.

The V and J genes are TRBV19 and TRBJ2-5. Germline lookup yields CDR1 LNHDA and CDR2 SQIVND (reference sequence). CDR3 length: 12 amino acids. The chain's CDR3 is CASRDFQETQYF.

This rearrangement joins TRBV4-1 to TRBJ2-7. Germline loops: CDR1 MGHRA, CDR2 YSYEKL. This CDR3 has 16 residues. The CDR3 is CASSQEIPPTSYEQYF.

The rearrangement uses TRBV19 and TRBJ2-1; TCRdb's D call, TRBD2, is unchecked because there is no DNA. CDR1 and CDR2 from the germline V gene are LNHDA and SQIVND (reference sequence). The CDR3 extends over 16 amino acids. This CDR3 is CASSDSGGASYNEQFF.